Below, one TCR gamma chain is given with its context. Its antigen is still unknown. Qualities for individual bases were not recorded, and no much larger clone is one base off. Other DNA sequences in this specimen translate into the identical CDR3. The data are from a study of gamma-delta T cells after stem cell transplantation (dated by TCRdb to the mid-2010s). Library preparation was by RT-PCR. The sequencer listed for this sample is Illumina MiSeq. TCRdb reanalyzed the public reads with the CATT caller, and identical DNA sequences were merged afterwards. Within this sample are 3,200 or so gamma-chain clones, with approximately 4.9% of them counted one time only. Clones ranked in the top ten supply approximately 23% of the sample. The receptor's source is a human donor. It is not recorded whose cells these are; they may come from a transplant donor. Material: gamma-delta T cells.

The bases are TGTGCCTTGTGGGAGGTGAGAAAGAAACTCTTT. Its protein reads: CALWEVRKKLF. Rearrangement joined TRGV9 to TRGJ1 or TRGJ2. Trimming leaves V shorter by 0 bases and J shorter by 10 bases, with the junction holding 3 bases beyond the gene matches. Measured from the cysteine to the phenylalanine, the CDR3 is 11 residues long. Kept here is only the CDR3 DNA, which spans 33 bases and is read in frame from base 1. Looking up the germline V gene (reference sequence) yields CDR1 GITISATS and CDR2 ISYDGTV.